The 8 T cell receptor beta chains given below trace back to one sample, sequenced in a study of human T cells and chemical hapten exposure. MiXCR was run by TCRdb on the RACE reads, yielding one entry per CDR3 protein. This table has 85,000 or so distinct CDR3 sequences, around a tenth appearing once. Time point specified: patch test 1, 2 weeks after DPC sensitization. Noted treatment: therapeutic diphenylcyclopropenone sensitization with weekly scalp DPC. The specimen comprised whole blood, sampled in connection with sensitization to the hapten diphenylcyclopropenone (DPC). These receptors all come from a woman between 50 and 59 years old with alopecia areata. Some clones in this sample may be carry-over from other donors' samples.

This clonotype was recorded many times. The gene calls are TRBV7-2 and TRBJ1-1, with a tentative D call TRBD1 (5 bases). The germline V gene has CDR1 SGHTA and CDR2 FQGNSA. Trimming took 1 base from V and 2 from J, leaving 11 bases between them. The CDR3 extends over 15 amino acids. The CDR3 coding sequence is TGTGCCAGCAGCTTAGAGGTGGGGGTCAACACTGAAGCTTTCTTT. This codes for CASSLEVGVNTEAFF.

V and J are TRBV19 and TRBJ2-7, with D possibly matching TRBD2 (6 bases). The V and J ends lost 11 bases and 5 bases respectively, with 19 bases between them. Germline CDR1 and CDR2: LNHDA and SQIVND (reference sequence). The CDR3 extends over 13 amino acids. The CDR3 nucleotides are TGTGCCTTACTGGGGGAGGCCCGGGACGAGCAGTACTTC. Encoded protein: CALLGEARDEQYF.

This clonotype has just one count. The chain has TRBV6-6 and TRBJ1-4; D is unclear. The germline V gene encodes CDR1 MNHNY and CDR2 SVGAGI (reference sequence). V was clipped by 0 bases and J by 4 bases, with 9 bases between them. This CDR3 spans 15 amino acids. CDR3 DNA sequence: TGTGCCAGCAGTTACTCAGGGCGGAATAATGAAAAACTGTTTTTT. As protein: CASSYSGRNNEKLFF.

This clonotype was recorded a few times. The V and J genes are TRBV20-1 and TRBJ2-7, with no clear D. The CDR3 runs to 14 residues. In germline, CDR1 is DFQATT, CDR2 SNEGSKA (reference sequence). V lost 3 bases to trimming and J lost 6 bases, with 18 bases between them. CDR3 nucleotide sequence: TGCAGTGCTAGTAACCGCGACCTAATTGGCGAGCAGTACTTC. Translation gives CSASNRDLIGEQYF.

In this sample, this clonotype turned up a few times. The chain has TRBV6-5 and TRBJ2-5, with 12 bases aligning to TRBD2. The J segment lost 5 bases and the V segment lost 7 bases, leaving 11 bases of the junction unmatched. The length of the CDR3 is 16 residues. Germline CDR1 reads MNHEY; CDR2 reads SVGAGI. The CDR3 sequence: CASTTRTSGRRETQYF. The CDR3, as DNA: TGTGCCAGCACCACTCGAACTAGCGGGAGGAGGGAGACCCAGTACTTC.

This clonotype was observed at least ten times. V and J are TRBV11-2 and TRBJ1-2; tentative D call: TRBD1 (6 bases). Trimming took 0 bases from V and 7 from J, leaving 15 bases between them. The CDR3 runs to 15 residues. The V gene's germline CDR1 is SGHAT and CDR2 FQNNGV. The CDR3 is CASSLEQGPARGYTF. As DNA, the CDR3 is TGTGCCAGCAGCTTAGAGCAGGGGCCTGCTCGTGGCTACACCTTC.

The J gene is TRBJ2-7, the V gene TRBV28; 7 nucleotides agree with TRBD2. V shed 6 bases and J 1 base; nucleotides not matched to a gene: 6. From germline, CDR1 is MDHEN and CDR2 SYDVKM. The CDR3 spans 14 residues. CDR3 bases: TGTGCCAGCAGGACCGGACTAGAGTCCTACGAGCAGTACTTC. Its protein product is CASRTGLESYEQYF.

In its sample, this clonotype was seen many times. The chain recombines TRBV18 with TRBJ1-4; D may be TRBD1 (5 bases). V was cut by 4 bases and J by 4 bases, with 10 bases left in between. Germline lookup yields CDR1 KGHSH and CDR2 LQKENI. This CDR3 is 14 amino acids long. The CDR3 nucleotides read TGTGCCAGCTCACGGCCAGGGATTAATGAAAAACTGTTTTTT. This encodes CASSRPGINEKLFF.